The 4 T cell receptor beta chains below were found in one sample sequenced in a study of Ad26.COV2.S vaccination and SARS-CoV-2 variants. The table came from immunoSEQ multiplex PCR; TCRdb's copy has only in-frame clones and leaves some out. The sample has about 180,000 clones; approximately 88% are singletons. Sequenced material: peripheral blood, taken after recovery from COVID-19. The receptors shown here come from a human donor who had recovered from COVID-19.

The chain links TRBV4-1 to TRBJ2-2, with 9 bases lining up with TRBD1. The CDR3 spans 17 residues. The V gene's germline CDR1 is MGHRA and CDR2 YSYEKL. Losses at the gene ends were 3 bases for V and 6 bases for J; bases not matched to a gene: 11. CDR3 in amino acids: CASSHPRDRVRSGELFF. CDR3 DNA sequence: TGCGCCAGCAGCCACCCCCGGGACAGGGTTCGTTCCGGGGAGCTGTTTTTT.

The rearrangement joins TRBV18 to TRBJ2-2, with 7 nucleotides matching TRBD1. The CDR3 sequence is 15 residues long. From germline, CDR1 is KGHSH and CDR2 LQKENI. Germline trimming cut 8 bases from V and 2 bases from J; bases unmatched to any gene: 8. In nucleotides, the CDR3 is TGTGCCAGCACCAACCGGGACAGAAACACCGGGGAGCTGTTTTTT. Protein product: CASTNRDRNTGELFF. The full variable domain, its missing parts supplied by reference TRBV18 and TRBJ2-2, is NAGVMQNPRHLVRRRGQEARLRCSPMKGHSHVYWYRQLPEEGLKFMVYLQKENIIDESGMPKERFSAEFPKEGPSILRIQQVVRGDSAAYFCASTNRDRNTGELFFGEGSRLTVL.

The chain combines TRBV5-1 with TRBJ2-3; 14 nucleotides agree with TRBD2. The V gene end was trimmed by 4 bases and the J gene end by 5 bases; junction bases not matched to a gene: 6. Germline CDR1 SGHRS, CDR2 YFSETQ. This CDR3 has 16 residues. The CDR3 region has the DNA TGCGCCAGCAGCCTGACTAGCGGGGGGGCGGAAGATACGCAGTATTTT. Its translation is CASSLTSGGAEDTQYF.

The J gene is TRBJ2-5, the V gene TRBV24-1; either TRBD1 or TRBD2 may supply D (5 bases each). The CDR3 totals 16 residues. Trimming shortened V by 5 bases and J by 2 bases, and 17 bases separated the two germline ends. CDR1 is KGHDR, CDR2 SFDVKD, per germline. Here the CDR3 reads CATSARGAKSQETQYF. In DNA form, the CDR3 reads TGTGCCACCAGTGCCCGAGGGGCGAAATCTCAAGAGACCCAGTACTTC.